This is a list of T cell receptor beta chains from one sample in a study of blood T cell repertoires in COVID-19. Sequencing was performed with immunoSEQ multiplex PCR; in TCRdb, only in-frame clones are kept and a portion is missing. Of more than 200,000 clones in the sample, roughly 91% were seen once. The sample was PBMCs or T cells enriched from blood (not recorded which). The receptors come from a woman in her 30s who had recovered from COVID-19. Each CDR3 is given without its conserved first and last residue. Each record gives: J gene, V gene, CDR3 protein.

TRBJ2-2 TRBV19 ASCPRGLGTGELF
TRBJ1-1 TRBV11-2 ASSPTGGNTEAF
TRBJ2-7 TRBV6-2/TRBV6-3 ASSLPYKRYEQY
TRBJ2-1 TRBV5-5 ASSLIRSDEQF
TRBJ1-4 TRBV19 ASSISRRGKLF
TRBJ2-2 TRBV5-1 ASSLTAKNTGELF
TRBJ2-7 TRBV18 ASSPPSGQGYEQY
TRBJ1-3 TRBV6-5 ASSYAGRNTIY
TRBJ1-1 TRBV5-1 ASSLGTANTEAF
TRBJ2-1 TRBV7-2 ASSLTRASYNEQF
TRBJ1-1 TRBV28 ASLYSLMNTEAF
TRBJ2-5 TRBV28 ASRGGQETQY
TRBJ1-5 TRBV19 ASSGGMRQPQH
TRBJ2-5 TRBV4-3 ASSPLLGGRETQY
TRBJ2-2 TRBV28 ASSEYTGELF
TRBJ2-1 TRBV3-1/TRBV3-2 ASSLRNRLAGYNEQF
TRBJ1-1 TRBV19 ASSPSRINTEAF
TRBJ1-6 TRBV2 ASSGDSGGNSPLH
TRBJ1-1 TRBV19 ASRETGKGTEAF
TRBJ1-2 TRBV29-1 SASGTGELANYGYT
TRBJ2-7 TRBV7-8 ASSIGTGVVYEQY
TRBJ2-3 TRBV28 ASRHQGVDTQY
TRBJ1-6 TRBV30 AWSLGEGSPLH
TRBJ1-2 TRBV28 ASSFFSYGYT
TRBJ1-5 TRBV6-5 ATAGTGGHSQPQH
TRBJ1-2 TRBV6-5 ASSYGRTFYGYT
TRBJ1-2 TRBV2 ASSEGHRYGYT
TRBJ2-3 TRBV29-1 SVLPQGARTDTQY
TRBJ2-3 TRBV14 ASSQGTRGTQY
TRBJ2-2 TRBV28 ATRAGQNTGELF
TRBJ1-2 TRBV19 ASVQATYGYT
TRBJ1-5 TRBV12-3/TRBV12-4 ASSPRSDPQH
TRBJ2-1 TRBV5-1 ASSLGTGGYEQF
TRBJ2-3 TRBV5-1 ASSLTDPADTQY
TRBJ1-1 TRBV10-3 AISQNDRVETEAF
TRBJ2-7 TRBV27 ASSSHRSYEQY
TRBJ2-3 TRBV5-1 ASSPGLAGEGRDTQY
TRBJ2-3 TRBV27 ASSSLADRTDTQY
TRBJ1-1 TRBV2 ASSATGFTEAF
TRBJ2-1 TRBV7-2 ASSFTGGWGADEQF
TRBJ2-7 TRBV6-5 ASSRDSDEQY
TRBJ2-7 TRBV24-1 ATSVGGPYYEQY
TRBJ2-7 TRBV4-3 ASSPGLPYEQY
TRBJ1-5 TRBV7-2 ASSLAGSVGQPQH
TRBJ2-1 TRBV7-9 ASSRRGDSYNEQF
TRBJ1-6 TRBV4-3 ASSQDQNSPLH
TRBJ2-1 TRBV24-1 ATSDQQGPSNEQF
TRBJ1-1 TRBV7-3 ASSLKWGQEAF